This section outlines one T cell receptor beta chain sequence together with its context. Amplification used 60 Vbeta primers and 13 Jbeta primers. Methods used by the authors: Unique TCR beta chains numbered around 80 million in a later analysis, with roughly 10 million shared. TCRdb's table, derived via immunoSEQ multiplex PCR, lists solely in-frame clones and lacks some. V and J calls and clone size are given by that table; D and trimming were obtained from the DNA. This table has about 160,000 clones, roughly 84% appearing once. The record originates from a study of cytomegalovirus exposure and HLA in healthy donors. The CDR3 is 17 amino acids. Germline V gene lookup returns CDR1 SGHAT and CDR2 FQNNGV. V shed 2 bases and J shed 5 bases, with 21 bases lying between them.

The receptor was derived from a boy aged 2 to 9 in good health and CMV-seronegative. The chain carries TRBV11-2 and TRBJ2-5; D not resolved. The sequenced material came from PBMCs. CDR3 residues: CASSLFRVPRLDETQYF. As DNA, the CDR3 is TGTGCCAGCAGCTTATTCCGGGTACCCCGACTGGATGAGACCCAGTACTTC.